This T cell receptor beta chain was observed in a study of identical twins. Findings of the study overall: Modelling underestimated the level of out-of-frame TCR alpha sharing observed in monozygotic twins. Less excess twin sharing appeared in beta out-of-frame sequences.

From germline, CDR1 is KGHSY and CDR2 FQNENV. This CDR3 comprises 12 residues. V gave up 8 bases and J gave up 7 bases, with 14 bases separating them. Via MiXCR, TCRdb re-called the 5' RACE reads, giving one row per CDR3 protein. The data show 1.5 million to 2 million distinct CDR3 sequences, about 32% seen once. Turning to this clonotype: The antigen is undetermined.

The sequence was collected from a newborn girl in good health. The gene calls are TRBV16 and TRBJ1-1; a possible D gene is TRBD1 (6 bases). Sequencing input: cord blood. The CDR3 sequence is CASGRGGYEAFF. Here the CDR3 DNA reads TGTGCCAGCGGCCGTGGGGGCTATGAAGCTTTCTTT.